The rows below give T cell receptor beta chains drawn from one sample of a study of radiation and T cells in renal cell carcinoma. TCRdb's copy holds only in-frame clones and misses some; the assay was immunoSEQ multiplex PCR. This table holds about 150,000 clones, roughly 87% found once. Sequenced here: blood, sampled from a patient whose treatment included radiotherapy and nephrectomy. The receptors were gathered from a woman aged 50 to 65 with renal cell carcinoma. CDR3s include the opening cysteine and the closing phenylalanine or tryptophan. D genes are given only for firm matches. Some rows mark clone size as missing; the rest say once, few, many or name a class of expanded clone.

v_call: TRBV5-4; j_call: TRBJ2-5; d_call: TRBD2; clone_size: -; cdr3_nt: TGTGCCAGCAGCTTAGCGGGGGGGCTGGAGACCCAGTACTTC; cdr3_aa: CASSLAGGLETQYF
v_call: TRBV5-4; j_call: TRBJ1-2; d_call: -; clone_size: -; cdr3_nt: TGTGCCAGCAGCCCCGAAAATCCGGTGGATGGCTACACCTTC; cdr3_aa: CASSPENPVDGYTF
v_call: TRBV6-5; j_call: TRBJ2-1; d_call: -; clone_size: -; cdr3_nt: TGTGCCAGCAGTTACTCTGGTAGCTCCTACAATGAGCAGTTCTTC; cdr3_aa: CASSYSGSSYNEQFF
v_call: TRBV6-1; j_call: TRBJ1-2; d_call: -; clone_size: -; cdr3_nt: TGTGCCAGCAGGGCGGGAGATGTGGGCTACACCTTC; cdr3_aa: CASRAGDVGYTF
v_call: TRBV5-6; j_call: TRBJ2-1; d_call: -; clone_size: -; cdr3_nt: TGTGCCAGCAGCTTTGCCCCAAAAACGTACAATGAGCAGTTCTTC; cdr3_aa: CASSFAPKTYNEQFF
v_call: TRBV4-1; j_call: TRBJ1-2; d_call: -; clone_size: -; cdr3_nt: TGCGCCAGCAGCCAAGATTGGGGGCCAGGCTACTACACCTTC; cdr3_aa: CASSQDWGPGYYTF
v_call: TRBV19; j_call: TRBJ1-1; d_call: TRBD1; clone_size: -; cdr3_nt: TGTGCCAGTAGTTCCCGGGACAGGGGCCCTGAAGCTTTCTTT; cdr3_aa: CASSSRDRGPEAFF
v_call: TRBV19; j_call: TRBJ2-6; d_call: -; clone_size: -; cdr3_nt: TGTGCCAGTAGTATATCAGGGGCCAACGTCCTGACTTTC; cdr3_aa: CASSISGANVLTF
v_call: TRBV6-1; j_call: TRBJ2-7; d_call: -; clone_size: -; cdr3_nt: TGTGCCAGCAGCCATTGGTCCTACGAGCAGTACTTC; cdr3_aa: CASSHWSYEQYF
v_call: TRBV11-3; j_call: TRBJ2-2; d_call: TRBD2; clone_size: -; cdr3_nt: TGTGCCAGCAGCTCGGGACTAGCCGACACCGGGGAGCTGTTTTTT; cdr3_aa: CASSSGLADTGELFF
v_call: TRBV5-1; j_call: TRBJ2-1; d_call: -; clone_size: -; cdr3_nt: TGCGCCAGCTCCTGGGACTTATACAATGAGCAGTTCTTC; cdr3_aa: CASSWDLYNEQFF
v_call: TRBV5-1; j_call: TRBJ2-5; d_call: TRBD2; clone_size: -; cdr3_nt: TGCGCCAGCTCCGGTAGCGGGGGGGCGTACCAAGAGACCCAGTACTTC; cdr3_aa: CASSGSGGAYQETQYF
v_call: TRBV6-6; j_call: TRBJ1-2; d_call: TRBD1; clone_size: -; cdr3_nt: TGTGCCAGCAGACCAGGGACAGCTATTAACTATGGCTACACCTTC; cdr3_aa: CASRPGTAINYGYTF
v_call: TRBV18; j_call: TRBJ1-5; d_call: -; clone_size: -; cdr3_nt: TGTGCCAGCTCACGGTCTATAAATCAGCCCCAGCATTTT; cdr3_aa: CASSRSINQPQHF
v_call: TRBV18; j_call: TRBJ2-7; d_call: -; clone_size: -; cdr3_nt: TGTGCCAGCTCACCACCGGGGCAGAGGAACGAGCAGTACTTC; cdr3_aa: CASSPPGQRNEQYF
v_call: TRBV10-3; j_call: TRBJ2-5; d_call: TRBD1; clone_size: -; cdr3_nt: TGTGCCATCAGAGCAAACAGGGGTCAAGAGACCCAGTACTTC; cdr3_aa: CAIRANRGQETQYF
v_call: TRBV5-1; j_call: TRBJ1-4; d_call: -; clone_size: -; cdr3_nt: TGCGCCAGCAGCTCGGGACAAAGCAATGAAAAACTGTTTTTT; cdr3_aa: CASSSGQSNEKLFF
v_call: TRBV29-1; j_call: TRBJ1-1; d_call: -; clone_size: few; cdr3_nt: TGCAGCGTTGTGTCGGGTGAAGCTTTCTTT; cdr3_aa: CSVVSGEAFF
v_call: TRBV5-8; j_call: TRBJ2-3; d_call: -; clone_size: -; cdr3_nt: TGTGCCAGCAGCTTTCCTCAATCCGACCCACCAGATACGCAGTATTTT; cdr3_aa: CASSFPQSDPPDTQYF
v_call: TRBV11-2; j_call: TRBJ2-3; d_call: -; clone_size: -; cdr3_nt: TGTGCCAGCAGCTTAAGGCGGAGGGTTAGCACAGATACGCAGTATTTT; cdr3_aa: CASSLRRRVSTDTQYF
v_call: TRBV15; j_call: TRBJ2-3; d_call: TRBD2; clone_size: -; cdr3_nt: TGTGCCACCAGAACCTTGGGACTAGTCATTGGAGATACGCAGTATTTT; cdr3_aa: CATRTLGLVIGDTQYF
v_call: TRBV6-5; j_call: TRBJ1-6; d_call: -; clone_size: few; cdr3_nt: TGTGCCAGCAGTTACTTTCAGGGATCCTATAATTCACCCCTCCACTTT; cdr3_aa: CASSYFQGSYNSPLHF
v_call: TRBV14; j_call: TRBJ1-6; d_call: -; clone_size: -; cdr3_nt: TGTGCCAGCAGCCTACGGGGGGGCAATTCACCCCTCCACTTT; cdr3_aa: CASSLRGGNSPLHF
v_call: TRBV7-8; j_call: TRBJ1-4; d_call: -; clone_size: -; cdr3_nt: TGTGCCAGCAGCTCAGAGGGCGGAAGTAATGAAAAACTGTTTTTT; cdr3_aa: CASSSEGGSNEKLFF
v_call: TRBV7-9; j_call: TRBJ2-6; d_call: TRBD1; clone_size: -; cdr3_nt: TGTGCCAGCAGCTTGGGACAGGCTGGGGCCAACGTCCTGACTTTC; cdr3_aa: CASSLGQAGANVLTF
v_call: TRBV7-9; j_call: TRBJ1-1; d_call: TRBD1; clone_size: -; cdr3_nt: TGTGCCAGCAGCGCGACAGGGGGCACTGAAGCTTTCTTT; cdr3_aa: CASSATGGTEAFF
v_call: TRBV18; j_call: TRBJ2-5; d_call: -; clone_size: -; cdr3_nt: TGTGCCAGCTCACCGACGAGGGGAGAAGAGACCCAGTACTTC; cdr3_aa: CASSPTRGEETQYF
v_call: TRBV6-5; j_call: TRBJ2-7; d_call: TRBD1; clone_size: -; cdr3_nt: TGTGCCAGCAGAAACTCCGGGACAGGGGAGAACGAGCAGTACTTC; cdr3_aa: CASRNSGTGENEQYF
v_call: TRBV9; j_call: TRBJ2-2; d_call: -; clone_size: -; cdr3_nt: TGTGCCAGCAGCGTGATGGCGGGGAACACCGGGGAGCTGTTTTTT; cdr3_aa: CASSVMAGNTGELFF
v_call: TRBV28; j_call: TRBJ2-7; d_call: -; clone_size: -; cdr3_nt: TGTGCCAGCAGTTTCAACAGGGTTAGCTCCTACGAGCAGTACTTC; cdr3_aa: CASSFNRVSSYEQYF
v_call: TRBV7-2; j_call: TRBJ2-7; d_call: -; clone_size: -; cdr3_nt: TGTGCCAGCAGCTTGTTCACCTACGAGCAGTACTTC; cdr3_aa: CASSLFTYEQYF
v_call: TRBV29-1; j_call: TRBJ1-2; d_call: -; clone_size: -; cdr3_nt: TGCAGCGTTCTGGACCTCTATGGCTACACCTTC; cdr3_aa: CSVLDLYGYTF
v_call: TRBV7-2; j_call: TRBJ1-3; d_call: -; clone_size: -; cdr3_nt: TGTGCCAGCAGCTCGGGGCCTAGCTCTGGAAACACCATATATTTT; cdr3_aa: CASSSGPSSGNTIYF
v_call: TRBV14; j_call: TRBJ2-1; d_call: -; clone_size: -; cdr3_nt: TGTGCCAGCAGCCAAGACCCGTCAAACTCCTACAATGAGCAGTTCTTC; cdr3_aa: CASSQDPSNSYNEQFF
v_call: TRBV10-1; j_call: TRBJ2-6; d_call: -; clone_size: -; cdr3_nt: TGCGCCAGCAGTCTGACAGGATTAAGCTCTGGGGCCAACGTCCTGACTTTC; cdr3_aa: CASSLTGLSSGANVLTF
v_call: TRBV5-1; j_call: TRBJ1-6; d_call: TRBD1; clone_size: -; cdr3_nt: TGCGCCAGCAGCGTTGGGGGTGTCGGGACAGGGGTCGGCGTGGATTCACCCCTCCACTTT; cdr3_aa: CASSVGGVGTGVGVDSPLHF
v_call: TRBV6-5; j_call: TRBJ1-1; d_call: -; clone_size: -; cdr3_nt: TGTGCCGCCAAAAGGGGGGTGGGGAACACTGAAGCTTTCTTT; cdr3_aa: CAAKRGVGNTEAFF
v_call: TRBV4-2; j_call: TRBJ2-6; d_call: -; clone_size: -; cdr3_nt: TGTGCCAGCAGATTAACACCGGGACGGAGCTCTGGGGCCAACGTCCTGACTTTC; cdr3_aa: CASRLTPGRSSGANVLTF
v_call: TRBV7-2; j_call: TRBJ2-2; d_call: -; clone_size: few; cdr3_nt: TGTGCCAGCAGCCCTAGGTCGGGACCACCGACCGGGGAGCTGTTTTTT; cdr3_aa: CASSPRSGPPTGELFF
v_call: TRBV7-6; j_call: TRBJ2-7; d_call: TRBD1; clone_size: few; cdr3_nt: TGTGCCAGCAGCTTAGCTGGGACAGGGCCCTACGAGCAGTACTTC; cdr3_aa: CASSLAGTGPYEQYF
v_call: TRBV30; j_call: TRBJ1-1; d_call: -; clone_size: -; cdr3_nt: TGTGCCTGGAACGTTGGTGCGACTGAAGCTTTCTTT; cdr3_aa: CAWNVGATEAFF
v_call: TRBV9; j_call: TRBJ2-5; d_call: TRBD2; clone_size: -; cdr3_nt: TGTGCCAGCAGCGACCCCCGGTTTAGCGGGGGTTTCCAAGAGACCCAGTACTTC; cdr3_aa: CASSDPRFSGGFQETQYF
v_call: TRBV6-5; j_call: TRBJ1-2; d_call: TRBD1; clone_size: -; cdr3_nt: TGTGCCAGCTACTCGGGAGGCAGGGGGAACGGCTACACCTTC; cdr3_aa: CASYSGGRGNGYTF
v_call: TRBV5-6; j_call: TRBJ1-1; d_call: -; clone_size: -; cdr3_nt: TGTGCCAGCAGTGTTCAAGGACTAACTGAAGCTTTCTTT; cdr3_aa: CASSVQGLTEAFF
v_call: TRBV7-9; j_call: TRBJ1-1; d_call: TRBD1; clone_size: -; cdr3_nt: TGTGCCAGCAGCCTTCCGGGACAGCTGAACACTGAAGCTTTCTTT; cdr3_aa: CASSLPGQLNTEAFF
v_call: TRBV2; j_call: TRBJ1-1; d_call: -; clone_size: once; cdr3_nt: TGTGCCAGCATGGGGGATTACACTGAAGCTTTCTTT; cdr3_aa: CASMGDYTEAFF
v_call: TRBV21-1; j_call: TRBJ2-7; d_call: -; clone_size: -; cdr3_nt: TGTGCCAGCAGCAGCCGGGACACCCACAGGGAAGAGCAGTACTTC; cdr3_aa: CASSSRDTHREEQYF
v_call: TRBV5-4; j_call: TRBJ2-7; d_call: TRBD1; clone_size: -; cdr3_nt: TGTGCCAGCAGCCCCGTGGGACAGGGGTACGAGCAGTACTTC; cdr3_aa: CASSPVGQGYEQYF
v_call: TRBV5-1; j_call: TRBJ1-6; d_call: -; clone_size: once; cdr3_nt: TGCGCCAGCAGCGTGGACGGAGGCAATTCACCCCTCCACTTT; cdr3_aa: CASSVDGGNSPLHF
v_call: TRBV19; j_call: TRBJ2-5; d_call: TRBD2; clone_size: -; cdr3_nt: TGTGCCGTCCAGTCTAGCGGGGCCCAAGAGACCCAGTACTTC; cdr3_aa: CAVQSSGAQETQYF
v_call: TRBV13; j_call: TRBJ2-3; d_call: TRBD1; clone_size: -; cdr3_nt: TGTGCCAGCAGCATCGGGACAGGGGGGAAGGCAGATACGCAGTATTTT; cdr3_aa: CASSIGTGGKADTQYF
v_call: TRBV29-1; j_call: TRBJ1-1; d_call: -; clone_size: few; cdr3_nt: TGCAGCGTTGATCGAGGCATGAACACTGAAGCTTTCTTT; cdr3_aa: CSVDRGMNTEAFF
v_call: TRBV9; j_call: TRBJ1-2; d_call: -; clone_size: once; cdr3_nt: TGTGCCAGCAGCGTCGGCGCAGAGGGCTATGGCTACACCTTC; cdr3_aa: CASSVGAEGYGYTF
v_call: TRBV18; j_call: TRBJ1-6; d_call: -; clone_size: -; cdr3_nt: TGTGCCAGCTCACCGGGAGGAGGGGAAAATTCACCCCTCCACTTT; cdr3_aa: CASSPGGGENSPLHF
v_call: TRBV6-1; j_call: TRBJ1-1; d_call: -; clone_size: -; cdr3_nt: TGTGCCAGCAGTGTGACAGGCACCATGAACACTGAAGCTTTCTTT; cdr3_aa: CASSVTGTMNTEAFF